The clone carrying this T cell receptor beta chain occurred a few times. Its specificity is unknown. Researchers ran the PCR with 60 Vbeta and 13 Jbeta primers. Produced via immunoSEQ multiplex PCR; TCRdb's table is partial and in-frame only. In the table there are fewer than 150,000 clones, roughly 75% of which are singletons. The data were taken from a study of cytomegalovirus exposure and HLA in healthy donors. Study-level information: As released early, the data held 70 million to 95 million unique TCRs from HLA-typed donors.

Whole-study findings and limits: Reportedly, fewer N-insertions than the roughly 700-donor mean appeared in an Asian-associated ancestry cluster in a later analysis. Researchers reported in a later analysis that a missense DCLRE1C variant was tied to TCR beta V- and J-gene trimming.

The CDR3 consists of 15 residues. CDR1 and CDR2 from the germline V gene are SNHLY and FYNNEI. The germline V and J ends were trimmed by 4 bases and 0 bases, with 10 bases remaining between them. Among the donors, all were healthy bone marrow donors. This TCR was sampled from a middle-aged man in good health and CMV-seropositive. Sequencing was performed on PBMCs. V gene TRBV2 combines with J gene TRBJ1-3, with a weak D call TRBD1 (6 bases). In nucleotides, the CDR3 is TGTGCCAGCAGTGCGGACAGACCCTCTGGAAACACCATATATTTT. Its protein is CASSADRPSGNTIYF.